This TCR beta chain was recovered during a study of cytomegalovirus exposure and HLA in healthy donors. PCR was performed using 60 Vbeta and 13 Jbeta primers. Authors' processing steps: A later analysis counted about 80 million unique TCR beta chains, around 10 million shared. Only in-frame clones appear in the TCRdb table, and some are missing; sequencing was by immunoSEQ multiplex PCR. V, J and clone size are those of that table, while D and trimming were read from the DNA. The sample has around 160,000 clones, roughly 73% seen once. V was pared by 3 bases and J by 6 bases, with 15 bases between. The CDR3 has 15 residues. Germline assignment: CDR1 SGHTA and CDR2 FQGNSA.

The chain links TRBV7-2 to TRBJ2-1, with D possibly TRBD1 on 7 matching bases. Sequenced sample: PBMCs. This TCR came from a young woman in good health and CMV-seronegative. This CDR3 reads CASSLAGQFFNEQFF. The CDR3 bases are TGTGCCAGCAGCTTGGCGGGACAGTTTTTCAATGAGCAGTTCTTC. The full variable domain, completed using reference TRBV7-2 and TRBJ2-1, is GAGVSQSPSNKVTEKGKDVELRCDPISGHTALYWYRQSLGQGLEFLIYFQGNSAPDKSGLPSDRFSAERTGGSVSTLTIQRTQQEDSAVYLCASSLAGQFFNEQFFGPGTRLTVL.